This TCR beta chain was recovered during a study of somatic mutations in cytotoxic T cells in rheumatoid arthritis. Findings and caveats of the study: The slight TRBV07 underrepresentation in rheumatoid arthritis patients was not adjusted for multiple comparisons.

To note about this clone: Its antigen is unidentified.

The CDR3 has 12 residues. Trimming left V 5 bases short and J 1 base short, with 6 bases between. From germline, CDR1 is MNHEY and CDR2 SMNVEV (reference sequence). Profiling relied on immunoSEQ multiplex PCR, and the TCRdb table lists in-frame clones only, not all of them. The table records some 14,000 clones, about three quarters of them present only once. The source material was CD8+ T cells sorted from blood. The chain is built from TRBV27 and TRBJ2-7; TRBD2 might be the D (6 bases). The receptor's source is an adult with rheumatoid arthritis. The CDR3 DNA follows: TGTGCCAGCAGTAGCGGGTCCTACGAGCAGTACTTC. This encodes CASSSGSYEQYF.